The sample holds a few counts of the clone carrying this TCR beta chain. This cohort consisted of healthy bone marrow donors. With 5 bases clipped from V and 8 bases from J, the junction kept 9 bases outside the gene matches. CDR1 SGHVS and CDR2 FNYEAQ come from the germline V gene. This CDR3 comprises 14 residues. The data originate from a study of cytomegalovirus exposure and HLA in healthy donors. The PCR was carried out with 60 Vbeta primers and 13 Jbeta primers. Sequencing used immunoSEQ multiplex PCR; TCRdb keeps in-frame clones, though not all of them. The data show roughly 180,000 clones, with around 80% seen just once and around 1.4% held by the top ten.

The gene calls are TRBV7-6 and TRBJ1-2, with 9 bases matching TRBD1. The specimen was PBMCs. This receptor was identified in a girl aged 5 to 17 in good health and CMV-seropositive. In nucleotides, the CDR3 is TGTGCCAGCAGCCCAAGTACGACAGGGGGAGGCTACACCTTC. It yields the protein CASSPSTTGGGYTF.